Each of the 19 T cell receptor beta chains below was sequenced from the same sample in a study of Tregs in tolerant kidney transplant recipients. Here immunoSEQ multiplex PCR was the method, and the copy in TCRdb shows in-frame clones only, minus some. The sample gives under 90,000 clones, roughly 91% of which show up once; roughly 1.4% is in the top ten. Recipients received nonmyeloablative bone marrow transplants from related graft donors, with transient mixed chimerism. Sequencing was performed on CD4+ T cells from blood (PBMCs), taken 24 months after the transplant. Every receptor here comes from a human patient who received a combined kidney and bone marrow transplant. Some of these T cells may belong to the graft donor.

About this clone itself: At one end the junction does not follow the germline gene, possibly because of a read error. J is TRBJ1-2 and V is TRBV6-1; D unresolved. The CDR3 has 12 residues. Germline values: CDR1 MNHNS, CDR2 SASEGT. The CDR3 bases are TGTGCCAGCAGTGAAGCGGCGACACGGCAAAACTTC. Encoded protein: CASSEAATRQNF.

The chain uses TRBV19 and TRBJ1-5, with D unclear. The germline V gene has CDR1 LNHDA and CDR2 SQIVND (reference sequence). With 7 bases removed from V and 2 bases from J, the gap between germline ends came to 18 bases. This CDR3 has 16 amino acids. CDR3 sequence reads: CASTKRGGLGNQPQHF. CDR3 DNA sequence: TGTGCCAGTACCAAGAGAGGAGGGTTGGGCAATCAGCCCCAGCATTTT. Full variable domain (missing parts from reference TRBV19 and TRBJ1-5): DGGITQSPKYLFRKEGQNVTLSCEQNLNHDAMYWYRQDPGQGLRLIYYSQIVNDFQKGDIAEGYSVSREKKESFPLTVTSAQKNPTAFYLCASTKRGGLGNQPQHFGDGTRLSIL.

The V call is TRBV2, the J call TRBJ2-3, with 9 bases fitting TRBD2. The CDR3 contains 19 residues. V was pared by 7 bases and J by 1 base, with 18 bases of the junction left unmatched. CDR1 and CDR2 from the germline V gene are SNHLY and FYNNEI. CDR3 in DNA: TGTGCCAGCACTTTGCCTAGCGGGATTAAGACGGGTGGCACAGATACGCAGTATTTT. Residues: CASTLPSGIKTGGTDTQYF.

The chain couples TRBV10-3 to TRBJ2-5, with TRBD1 matching 9 bases. This CDR3 is 16 amino acids long. Per germline, CDR1 ENHRY and CDR2 SYGVKD. The V gene end was trimmed by 10 bases and the J gene end by 5 bases; junction bases not matched to a gene: 17. The CDR3 protein is CATKDRGMIRDETQYF. The DNA of the CDR3 is TGTGCCACCAAGGACAGGGGTATGATCCGGGACGAGACCCAGTACTTC.

The chain joins TRBV19 to TRBJ1-2; maybe TRBD1 (5 bases). V lost 7 bases to trimming and J lost 6 bases, with 24 bases between them. CDR1 LNHDA and CDR2 SQIVND come from the germline V gene (reference sequence). The CDR3 has 16 residues. CDR3 in amino acids: CASTRRRGTYPDGYTF. In DNA form, the CDR3 reads TGTGCCAGTACCCGACGCCGGGGGACCTATCCCGATGGCTACACCTTC.

The chain couples TRBV2 to TRBJ2-6; 8 nucleotides agree with TRBD2. Germline trimming cut 3 bases from V and 0 bases from J; bases unmatched to any gene: 4. In germline, CDR1 is SNHLY, CDR2 FYNNEI. The CDR3 has 17 residues. The CDR3 region has the DNA TGTGCCAGCAGTGAGAGGGCGGGGGGCTCTGGGGCCAACGTCCTGACTTTC. This gives the protein CASSERAGGSGANVLTF.

The rearrangement uses TRBV11-3 and TRBJ2-7, with 7 bases that match TRBD1. From germline, CDR1 is SGHNT and CDR2 YENEEA. The CDR3 totals 17 residues. Losses at the gene ends were 3 bases for V and 1 base for J; bases not matched to a gene: 12. In DNA, the CDR3 is TGTGCCAGCAGCTTCACCGGCTGGGGGACAGAGTCCTACGAGCAGTACTTC. Protein sequence: CASSFTGWGTESYEQYF.

V gene TRBV11-2 combines with J gene TRBJ1-5; D may be TRBD1 (6 bases). Trimming cost V 5 bases and J 2 bases, with 13 bases left between them. Germline lookup yields CDR1 SGHAT and CDR2 FQNNGV. The CDR3 extends over 15 amino acids. CDR3: CASSPPGVGNQPQHF. DNA for the CDR3: TGTGCCAGCAGCCCTCCAGGGGTTGGCAATCAGCCCCAGCATTTT.

The V and J genes are TRBV7-3 and TRBJ2-1, with 14 nucleotides matching TRBD2. V was clipped by 5 bases and J by 7 bases; unmatched bases: 4. The CDR3 is 15 residues long. CDR1 and CDR2 from the germline V gene are SGHTA and FQGTGA. The CDR3 coding sequence is TGTGCCAGCAGCGGGGGACTAGCGGGGGAAAATGAGCAGTTCTTC. Protein product: CASSGGLAGENEQFF.

J is TRBJ1-2 and V is TRBV6-4, with a tentative D call TRBD1 (6 bases). V was pared by 2 bases and J by 3 bases, with 19 bases between. The CDR3 covers 17 residues. CDR1 and CDR2 (germline): MRHNA, SNTAGT. This chain's CDR3 is CASSDRQQGIGYYGYTF. The CDR3 nucleotides read TGTGCCAGCAGTGACAGACAACAGGGAATTGGCTACTATGGCTACACCTTC.

The rearrangement uses TRBV29-1 and TRBJ2-2; 9 bases are shared with TRBD1. Trimming at V came to 2 bases and at J to 6 bases, leaving 4 bases not matched to a gene. Germline V gene lookup returns CDR1 SQVTM and CDR2 ANQGSEA. This CDR3 is built from 14 residues. The CDR3 DNA reads TGCAGCGTTGAACGGACAGGGGAGGCCGGGGAGCTGTTTTTT. This sequence encodes CSVERTGEAGELFF.

The rearrangement links TRBV7-6 to TRBJ1-3; the D gene is possibly TRBD1 (5 bases). The CDR3 loop spans 16 amino acids. Germline values: CDR1 SGHVS, CDR2 FNYEAQ. The V gene lost 4 bases and the J gene lost 3 bases, with 16 bases spanning the gap. The CDR3 protein is CASSSDSPGVGNTIYF. DNA for the CDR3: TGTGCCAGCAGCTCCGACAGTCCGGGGGTTGGAAACACCATATATTTT.

The V gene is TRBV21-1, the J gene TRBJ2-5; TRBD1 reflects the table's D call only, with no check against the DNA. TRBV21-1 is a recognized pseudogene. The CDR3 consists of 13 residues. Written as DNA, the CDR3 is TGTGCCAGCAGCAAAGACAGACAAGAGACCCAGTACTTC. Its protein product is CASSKDRQETQYF.

The rearrangement links TRBV11-3 to TRBJ2-3; the D gene is possibly TRBD1 (6 bases). This CDR3 spans 16 amino acids. From germline, CDR1 is SGHNT and CDR2 YENEEA. The ends were cut back, 5 bases at V and 2 bases at J, with 17 bases in the middle. CDR3 residues: CASSQHWGRTTDTQYF. The CDR3 coding sequence is TGTGCCAGCAGCCAACATTGGGGGCGGACCACAGATACGCAGTATTTT.

A single count supports this clone. J is TRBJ2-2 and V is TRBV7-2, with a weak D call TRBD2 (5 bases). Trimming took 3 bases from V and 0 from J, leaving 8 bases between them. The CDR3 consists of 15 residues. Germline V gives CDR1 SGHTA, CDR2 FQGNSA. The DNA of the CDR3 is TGTGCCAGCAGCTTTGGCGGGCCGAACACCGGGGAGCTGTTTTTT. The encoded protein is CASSFGGPNTGELFF.

Comment on this clone: One junction end does not reproduce the germline sequence, and a read error may be involved. The same CDR3 is also encoded by other DNA sequences in this sample. The chain joins TRBV5-6 to TRBJ1-6, with D hard to call. From germline, CDR1 is SGHDT and CDR2 YYEEEE. The CDR3 spans 16 residues. As DNA, the CDR3 is TGTGCCAGCAGCTTGTTGGGGAGCTCCTATAATTCCCCCCTCCACTTT. Protein product: CASSLLGSSYNSPLHF. The full variable domain, completed using reference TRBV5-6 and TRBJ1-6, is DAGVTQSPTHLIKTRGQQVTLRCSPKSGHDTVSWYQQALGQGPQFIFQYYEEEERQRGNFPDRFSGHQFPNYSSELNVNALLLGDSALYLCASSLLGSSYNSPLHFGNGTRLTVT.

A few counts support this clone. The J gene is TRBJ1-4, the V gene TRBV19; possibly TRBD1 for D (5 bases). The CDR3 consists of 15 residues. Germline assignment: CDR1 LNHDA and CDR2 SQIVND (reference sequence). With 8 bases removed from V and 8 bases from J, the gap between germline ends came to 21 bases. The CDR3 sequence is CASRTLRVSREKLFF. CDR3 sequence (DNA): TGTGCCAGTCGAACCCTCAGGGTCTCTCGGGAAAAACTGTTTTTT.

The chain carries TRBV11-2 and TRBJ2-4; possibly TRBD2 for D (6 bases). The CDR3 extends over 14 amino acids. Germline CDR1 and CDR2: SGHAT and FQNNGV. Trimming stripped 5 bases from V and 8 bases from J, with 16 bases between. The CDR3 is CASSRPLRGDIQYF. DNA of the CDR3: TGTGCCAGCAGCCGCCCTCTTCGCGGGGACATTCAGTACTTC.

The table lists this clone with a few counts. The genes are TRBV30 and TRBJ2-7; 9 nucleotides agree with TRBD1. V shed 3 bases and J 1 base; nucleotides not matched to a gene: 10. The CDR3 is 16 amino acids. Per germline, CDR1 GTSNPN and CDR2 SVGIG (reference sequence). The CDR3 sequence is CAWREIGTGRSYEQYF. In DNA form, the CDR3 reads TGTGCCTGGAGAGAAATAGGGACAGGGCGATCCTACGAGCAGTACTTC.